This T cell receptor (beta chain) was sequenced during a study of cytomegalovirus exposure and HLA in healthy donors. This PCR relied on a set of 60 Vbeta primers and 13 Jbeta primers. Measured with immunoSEQ multiplex PCR; TCRdb has only the in-frame clones, and not every one. The table lists more than 150,000 clones, 80% of them singletons. As concerns this clone: Its specificity is unknown.

Study observations and caveats: Using the classifier, cytomegalovirus status was reportedly diagnosed with high specificity and sensitivity. Associated with HLA alleles at 0.05 false discovery rate in a later analysis were over 15,000 TCR beta sequences.

Sequenced material: PBMCs. This receptor was taken from a young woman in good health and CMV-seronegative.

The chain's CDR3 is CASSDGVMNTEAFF. CDR3 bases: TGTGCCAGCAGCGACGGAGTAATGAACACTGAAGCTTTCTTT. The V gene is TRBV9, the J gene TRBJ1-1, with no clear D. The germline V gene encodes CDR1 SGDLS and CDR2 YYNGEE. The CDR3 has 14 amino acids. V was trimmed by 3 bases and J by 0 bases, leaving 9 bases between them.